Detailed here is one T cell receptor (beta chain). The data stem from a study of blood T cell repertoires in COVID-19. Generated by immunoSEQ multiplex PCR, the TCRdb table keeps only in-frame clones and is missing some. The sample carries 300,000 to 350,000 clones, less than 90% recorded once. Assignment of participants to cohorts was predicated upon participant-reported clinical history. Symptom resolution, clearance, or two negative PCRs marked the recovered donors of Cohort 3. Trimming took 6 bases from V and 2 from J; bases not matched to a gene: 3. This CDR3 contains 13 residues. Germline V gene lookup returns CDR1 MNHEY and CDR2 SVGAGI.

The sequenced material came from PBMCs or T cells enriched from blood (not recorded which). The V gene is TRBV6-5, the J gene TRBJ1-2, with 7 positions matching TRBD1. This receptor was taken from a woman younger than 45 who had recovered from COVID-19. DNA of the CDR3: TGTGCCAGCAGCAGGGGACAGAACTATGGCTACACCTTC. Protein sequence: CASSRGQNYGYTF.